This TCR beta chain was retrieved from a study of STAT5B mutations in CD4+ large granular lymphocyte leukemia. The CDR3 runs 13 residues. V was trimmed by 3 bases and J by 1 base, leaving 6 bases between them. CDR1 is MNHEY and CDR2 is SMNVEV in the germline V gene (reference sequence). Regarding this clone: The sample has other DNA sequences that encode this CDR3 too.

Sequenced by immunoSEQ multiplex PCR; TCRdb stores in-frame clones only, minus some. Here the sample spans 34,000 or so clones, around 81% being singletons. The sample consisted of CD4+ T cells from blood buffy coats. This sequence joins TRBV27 and TRBJ1-1; unclear D gene. This TCR derives from a human donor in good health. The CDR3 is CASSFGKNTEAFF. The CDR3 DNA follows: TGTGCCAGCAGTTTTGGGAAGAACACTGAAGCTTTCTTT.